The rows below give T cell receptor beta chains drawn from one sample of a study of T cell responses to AZD1222 COVID-19 vaccine. Assay used: immunoSEQ multiplex PCR; TCRdb lists only in-frame clones, some missing. The sample has roughly 150,000 clones; roughly nine tenths are singletons. Sequences were derived from peripheral blood, sampled on day 0 of AZD1222 vaccination. These receptors came from an adult in good health. Both conserved end residues are trimmed from each CDR3. Each record gives: V gene, J gene, CDR3 length, CDR3 protein.

V: TRBV23-1; J: TRBJ2-7; length: 14; CDR3: ASSQSPSNRSYEQY
V: TRBV19; J: TRBJ1-1; length: 12; CDR3: ASSRREENTEAF
V: TRBV7-9; J: TRBJ2-7; length: 12; CDR3: ASSSLLGFSEQY
V: TRBV13; J: TRBJ1-1; length: 17; CDR3: ASSLIPRTAQNSNTEAF
V: TRBV28; J: TRBJ2-1; length: 9; CDR3: ASSFLREQF
V: TRBV9; J: TRBJ2-7; length: 13; CDR3: ASSAYTGTQYEQY
V: TRBV28; J: TRBJ2-7; length: 14; CDR3: ASRSPLGRGNYEQY
V: TRBV28; J: TRBJ1-6; length: 13; CDR3: ASSPDTVGNEPLH
V: TRBV10-3; J: TRBJ1-1; length: 15; CDR3: AISDPPAGAVNTEAF
V: TRBV28; J: TRBJ2-7; length: 12; CDR3: ASSFLAGVREQY